The 6 T cell receptor beta chains below all came from one sample that was sequenced in a study of T cell responses to AZD1222 COVID-19 vaccine. The assay was immunoSEQ multiplex PCR, and TCRdb's table has in-frame clones only and misses some. The table includes tens of thousands of clones, approximately 90% detected once. The sequenced sample was peripheral blood, obtained on day 0 of AZD1222 vaccination. The origin of the receptors is an adult in good health.

J is TRBJ2-7 and V is TRBV19, with a tentative D call TRBD1 (5 bases). The V end was cut by 4 bases, the J end by 0 bases, with 10 bases between. In germline, CDR1 is LNHDA, CDR2 SQIVND (reference sequence). This CDR3 has 14 residues. The CDR3 DNA is TGTGCCAGTAGTAGACAGAAGAGCTCCTACGAGCAGTACTTC. Encoded protein: CASSRQKSSYEQYF.

V usage is TRBV29-1 and J usage is TRBJ1-1; D gene ambiguous. V dropped 7 bases and J dropped 4 bases, with 13 bases sitting between them. The CDR3 has 12 residues. Germline CDR1 SQVTM, CDR2 ANQGSEA. The CDR3 loop is CSARSVSTEAFF. CDR3 DNA: TGCAGCGCCCGGAGTGTTAGCACTGAAGCTTTCTTT.

The chain combines TRBV5-1 with TRBJ1-1; TRBD1 matches 8 bases. The CDR3 covers 15 residues. Trimming removed 0 bases from V and 7 bases from J; junction bases left unmatched: 8. CDR1 and CDR2 (germline): SGHRS, YFSETQ. CDR3 sequence: CASSLVGWTGNEAFF. Written as DNA, the CDR3 is TGCGCCAGCAGCTTGGTTGGGTGGACAGGGAATGAAGCTTTCTTT.

The chain combines TRBV18 with TRBJ2-1; 10 nucleotides match TRBD2. J was trimmed by 7 bases and V by 0 bases; bases with no gene match: 6. The CDR3 totals 16 residues. The germline V gene has CDR1 KGHSH and CDR2 LQKENI. The CDR3: CASSPPSGGALNEQFF. Here the CDR3 DNA reads TGTGCCAGCTCACCACCCAGCGGGGGGGCCTTGAATGAGCAGTTCTTC.

This clone is a singleton in its sample. CDR3 sequence: CATRGGRISNSNQPQHF. The CDR3, as DNA: TGTGCCACCAGGGGGGGGAGAATTTCTAATAGCAATCAGCCCCAGCATTTT. The chain employs TRBV15 and TRBJ1-5; D is possibly TRBD1 (5 bases). V was pared by 6 bases and J by 0 bases, with 18 bases between. The CDR3 totals 17 residues. The germline V gene encodes CDR1 LNHNV and CDR2 YYDKDF (reference sequence).

This chain joins TRBV5-1 and TRBJ1-6; D is ambiguous. The germline CDR1 and CDR2 sequences are SGHRS and YFSETQ. V was cut by 3 bases and J by 7 bases, with 20 bases left in between. The length of the CDR3 is 17 residues. The chain's CDR3 is CASSSGGLPGSNSPLHF. CDR3 nucleotides: TGCGCCAGCAGCTCTGGAGGTCTCCCGGGTTCAAATTCACCCCTCCACTTT.